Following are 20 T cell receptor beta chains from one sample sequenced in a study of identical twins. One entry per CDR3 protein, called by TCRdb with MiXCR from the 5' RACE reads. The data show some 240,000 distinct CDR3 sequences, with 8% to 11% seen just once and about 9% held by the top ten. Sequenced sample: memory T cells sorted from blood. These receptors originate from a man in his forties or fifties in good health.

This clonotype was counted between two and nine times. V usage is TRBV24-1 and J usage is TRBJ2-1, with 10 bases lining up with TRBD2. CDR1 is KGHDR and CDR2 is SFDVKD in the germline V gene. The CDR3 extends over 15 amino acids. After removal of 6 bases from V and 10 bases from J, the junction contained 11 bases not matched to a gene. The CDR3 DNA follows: TGTGCCACCAGTTCTTCCCCTTCTAGCGGGGGAGAGCAGTTCTTC. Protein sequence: CATSSSPSSGGEQFF.

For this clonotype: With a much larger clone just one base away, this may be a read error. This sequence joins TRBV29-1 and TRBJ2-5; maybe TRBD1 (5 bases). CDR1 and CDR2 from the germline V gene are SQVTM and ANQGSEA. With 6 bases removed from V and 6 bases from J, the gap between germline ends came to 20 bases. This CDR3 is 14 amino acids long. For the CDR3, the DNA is TGCAGCGTAGCCAGGGTAATGTTGCGGAAGACCCAGTACTTC. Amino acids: CSVARVMLRKTQYF.

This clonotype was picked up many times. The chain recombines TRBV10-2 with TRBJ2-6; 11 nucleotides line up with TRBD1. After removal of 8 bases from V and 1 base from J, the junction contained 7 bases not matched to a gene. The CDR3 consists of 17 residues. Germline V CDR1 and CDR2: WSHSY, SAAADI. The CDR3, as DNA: TGCGCCAGCCGAATGGGACAGGGGGTATCTGGGGCCAACGTCCTGACTTTC. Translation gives CASRMGQGVSGANVLTF.

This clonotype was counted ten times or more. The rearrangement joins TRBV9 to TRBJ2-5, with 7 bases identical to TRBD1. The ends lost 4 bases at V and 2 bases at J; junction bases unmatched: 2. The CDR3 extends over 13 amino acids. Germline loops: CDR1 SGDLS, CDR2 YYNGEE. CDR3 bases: TGTGCCAGCAGCACAGGGGATCAAGAGACCCAGTACTTC. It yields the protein CASSTGDQETQYF.

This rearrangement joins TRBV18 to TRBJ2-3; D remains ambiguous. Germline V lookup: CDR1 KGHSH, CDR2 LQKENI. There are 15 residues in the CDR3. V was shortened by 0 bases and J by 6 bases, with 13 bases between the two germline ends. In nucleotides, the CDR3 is TGTGCCAGCTCACCACCGGGTCTCTTTCAGGATACGCAGTATTTT. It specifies CASSPPGLFQDTQYF.

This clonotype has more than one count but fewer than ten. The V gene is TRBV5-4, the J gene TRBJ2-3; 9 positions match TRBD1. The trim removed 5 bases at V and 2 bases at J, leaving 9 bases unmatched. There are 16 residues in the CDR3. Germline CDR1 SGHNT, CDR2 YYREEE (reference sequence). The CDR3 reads CASSPGGTGNTDTQYF. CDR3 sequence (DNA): TGTGCCAGCAGTCCCGGGGGGACAGGGAACACAGATACGCAGTATTTT.

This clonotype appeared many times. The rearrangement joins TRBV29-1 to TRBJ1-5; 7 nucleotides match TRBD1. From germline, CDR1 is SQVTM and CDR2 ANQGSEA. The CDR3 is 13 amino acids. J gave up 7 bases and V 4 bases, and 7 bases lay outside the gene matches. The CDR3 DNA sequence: TGCAGCGTTGGTTTCGGAGGGGGCCAGCCCCAGCATTTT. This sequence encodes CSVGFGGGQPQHF.

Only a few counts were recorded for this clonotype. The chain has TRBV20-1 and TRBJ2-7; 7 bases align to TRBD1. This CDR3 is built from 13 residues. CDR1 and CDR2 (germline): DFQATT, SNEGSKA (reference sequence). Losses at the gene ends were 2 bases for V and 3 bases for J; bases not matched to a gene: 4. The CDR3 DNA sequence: TGCAGTGCTAGATCGGGACAGCTCTACGAGCAGTACTTC. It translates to CSARSGQLYEQYF.

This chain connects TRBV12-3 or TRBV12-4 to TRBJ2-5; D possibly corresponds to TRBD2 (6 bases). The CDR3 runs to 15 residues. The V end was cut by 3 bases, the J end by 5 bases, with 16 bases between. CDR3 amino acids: CASSFGSGGLETQYF. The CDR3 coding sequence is TGTGCCAGCAGTTTTGGATCCGGGGGTCTGGAGACCCAGTACTTC.

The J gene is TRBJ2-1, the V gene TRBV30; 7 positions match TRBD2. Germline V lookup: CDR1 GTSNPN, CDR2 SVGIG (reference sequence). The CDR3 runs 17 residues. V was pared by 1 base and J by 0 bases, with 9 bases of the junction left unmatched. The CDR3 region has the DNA TGTGCCTGGAGTGAAATCAAAGCGGGGCCCTCCTACAATGAGCAGTTCTTC. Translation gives CAWSEIKAGPSYNEQFF.

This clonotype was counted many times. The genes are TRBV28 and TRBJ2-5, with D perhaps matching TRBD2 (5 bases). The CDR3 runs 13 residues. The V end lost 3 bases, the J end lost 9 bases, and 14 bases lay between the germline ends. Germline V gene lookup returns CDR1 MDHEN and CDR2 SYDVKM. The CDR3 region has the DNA TGTGCCAGCAGTTTGGGTCGGACTTGGGCCCAGTACTTC. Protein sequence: CASSLGRTWAQYF.

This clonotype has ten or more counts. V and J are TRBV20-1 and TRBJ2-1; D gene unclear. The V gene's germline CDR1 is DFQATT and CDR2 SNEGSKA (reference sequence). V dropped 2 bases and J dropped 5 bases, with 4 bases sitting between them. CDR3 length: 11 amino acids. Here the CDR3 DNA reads TGCAGTGCTAGAAATGACAATGAGCAGTTCTTC. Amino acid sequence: CSARNDNEQFF.

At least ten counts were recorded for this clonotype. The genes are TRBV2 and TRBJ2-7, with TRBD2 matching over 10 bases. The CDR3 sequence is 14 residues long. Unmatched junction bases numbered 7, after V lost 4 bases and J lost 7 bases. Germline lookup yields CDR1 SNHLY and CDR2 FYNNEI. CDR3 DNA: TGTGCCAGCAGTGGAGGTAGCGGGGGGCGGGAGCAGTACTTC. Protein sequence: CASSGGSGGREQYF.

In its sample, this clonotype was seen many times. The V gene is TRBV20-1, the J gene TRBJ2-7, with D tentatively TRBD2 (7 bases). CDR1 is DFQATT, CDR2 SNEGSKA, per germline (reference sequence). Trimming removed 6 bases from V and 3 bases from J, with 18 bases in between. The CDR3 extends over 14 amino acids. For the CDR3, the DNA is TGCAGTGCCAGAACCGGGGGGCGAAACTACGAGCAGTACTTC. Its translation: CSARTGGRNYEQYF.

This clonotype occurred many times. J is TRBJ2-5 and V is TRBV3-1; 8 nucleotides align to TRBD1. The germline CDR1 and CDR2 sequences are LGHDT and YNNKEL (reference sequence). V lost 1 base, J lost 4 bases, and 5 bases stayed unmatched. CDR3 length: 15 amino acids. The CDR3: CASSQGGQGAETQYF. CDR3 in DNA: TGTGCCAGCAGCCAAGGAGGGCAGGGGGCAGAGACCCAGTACTTC.

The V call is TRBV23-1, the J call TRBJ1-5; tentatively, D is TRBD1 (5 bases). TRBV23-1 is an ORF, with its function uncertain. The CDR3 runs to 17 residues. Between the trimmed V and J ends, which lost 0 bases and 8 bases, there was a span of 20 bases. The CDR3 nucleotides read TGCGCCAGCAGTCAATCGGAGGGCAGGGTCGGCCTCGAGCCCCAGCATTTT. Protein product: CASSQSEGRVGLEPQHF.

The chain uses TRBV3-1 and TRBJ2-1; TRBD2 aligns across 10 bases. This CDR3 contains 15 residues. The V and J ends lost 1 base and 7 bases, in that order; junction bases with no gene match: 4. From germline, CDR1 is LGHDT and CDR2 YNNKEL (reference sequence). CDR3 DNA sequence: TGTGCCAGCAGCCAAGGAAGCGGGAGGGGAAATGAGCAGTTCTTC. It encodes CASSQGSGRGNEQFF.

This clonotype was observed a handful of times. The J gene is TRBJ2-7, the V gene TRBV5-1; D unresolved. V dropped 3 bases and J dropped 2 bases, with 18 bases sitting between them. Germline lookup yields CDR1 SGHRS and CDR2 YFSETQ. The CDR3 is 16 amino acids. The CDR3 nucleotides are TGCGCCAGCAGCTCGTATCATACACAGTCTACCTACGAGCAGTACTTC. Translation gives CASSSYHTQSTYEQYF.

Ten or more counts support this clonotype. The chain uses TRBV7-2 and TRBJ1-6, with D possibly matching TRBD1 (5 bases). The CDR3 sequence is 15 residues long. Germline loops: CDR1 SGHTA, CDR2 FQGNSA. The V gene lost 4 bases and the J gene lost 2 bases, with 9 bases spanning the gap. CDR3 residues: CASSSQGTYNSPLHF. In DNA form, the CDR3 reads TGTGCCAGCAGCTCGCAGGGTACCTATAATTCACCCCTCCACTTT.

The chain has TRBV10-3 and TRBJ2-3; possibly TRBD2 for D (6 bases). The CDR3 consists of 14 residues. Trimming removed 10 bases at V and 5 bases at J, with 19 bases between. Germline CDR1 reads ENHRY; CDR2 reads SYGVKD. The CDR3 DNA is TGTGCCACGAAAGATGAACTAGCAAAAGATACGCAGTATTTT. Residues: CATKDELAKDTQYF.